What follows describes a single T cell receptor beta chain. The CDR3 consists of 17 residues. Germline lookup yields CDR1 SGHRS and CDR2 YFSETQ. Trimming pared 2 bases from V and 2 bases from J, leaving 17 bases between. Amplification used 60 Vbeta primers and 13 Jbeta primers. The table came from immunoSEQ multiplex PCR; TCRdb's copy has only in-frame clones and leaves some out. The table lists 150,000 to 200,000 clones, over 75% of them singletons. The data stem from a study of cytomegalovirus exposure and HLA in healthy donors. The chain combines TRBV5-1 with TRBJ2-1; a possible D gene is TRBD2 (6 bases). This sequence originates from a middle-aged man in good health and CMV-seropositive. The sample was PBMCs. The CDR3 DNA reads as TGCGCCAGCAGCTTCTTCGGTAGCGGTTCCCCCTACAATGAGCAGTTCTTC. Amino acids: CASSFFGSGSPYNEQFF.